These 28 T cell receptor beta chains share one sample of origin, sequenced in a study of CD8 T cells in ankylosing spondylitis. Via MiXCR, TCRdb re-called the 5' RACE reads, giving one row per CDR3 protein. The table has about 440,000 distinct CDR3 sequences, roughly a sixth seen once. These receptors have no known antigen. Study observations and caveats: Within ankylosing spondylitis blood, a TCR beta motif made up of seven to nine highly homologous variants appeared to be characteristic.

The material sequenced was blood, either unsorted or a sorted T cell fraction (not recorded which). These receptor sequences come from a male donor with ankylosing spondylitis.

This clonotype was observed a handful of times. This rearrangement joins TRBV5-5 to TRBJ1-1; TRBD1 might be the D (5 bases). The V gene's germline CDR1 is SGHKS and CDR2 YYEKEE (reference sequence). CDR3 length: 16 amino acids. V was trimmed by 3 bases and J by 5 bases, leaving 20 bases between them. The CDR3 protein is CASSSAASGLKTEAFF. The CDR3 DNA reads TGTGCCAGCAGCTCGGCCGCCTCGGGGCTTAAGACTGAAGCTTTCTTT.

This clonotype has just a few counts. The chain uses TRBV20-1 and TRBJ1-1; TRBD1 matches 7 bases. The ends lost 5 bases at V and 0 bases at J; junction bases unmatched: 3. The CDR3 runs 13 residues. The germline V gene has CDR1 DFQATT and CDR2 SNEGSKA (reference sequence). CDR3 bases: TGCAGTGCTCCCGGACAGGTGAACACTGAAGCTTTCTTT. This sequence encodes CSAPGQVNTEAFF.

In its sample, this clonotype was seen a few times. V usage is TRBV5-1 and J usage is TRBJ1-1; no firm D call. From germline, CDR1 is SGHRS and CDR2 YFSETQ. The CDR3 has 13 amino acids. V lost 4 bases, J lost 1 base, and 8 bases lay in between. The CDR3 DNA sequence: TGCGCCAGCAGCCGGGAATGGAACACTGAAGCTTTCTTT. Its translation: CASSREWNTEAFF.

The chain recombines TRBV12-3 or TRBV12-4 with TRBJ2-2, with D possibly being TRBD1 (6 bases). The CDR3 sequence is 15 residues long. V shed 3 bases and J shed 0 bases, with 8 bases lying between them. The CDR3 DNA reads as TGTGCCAGCAGTTTCTGGACAGCGAACACCGGGGAGCTGTTTTTT. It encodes CASSFWTANTGELFF.

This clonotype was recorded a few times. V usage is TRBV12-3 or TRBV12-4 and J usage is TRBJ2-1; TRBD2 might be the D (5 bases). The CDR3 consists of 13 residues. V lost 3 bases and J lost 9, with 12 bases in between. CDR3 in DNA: TGTGCCAGCAGTTTGCACGGGGTTGGTGAGCAGTTCTTC. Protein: CASSLHGVGEQFF.

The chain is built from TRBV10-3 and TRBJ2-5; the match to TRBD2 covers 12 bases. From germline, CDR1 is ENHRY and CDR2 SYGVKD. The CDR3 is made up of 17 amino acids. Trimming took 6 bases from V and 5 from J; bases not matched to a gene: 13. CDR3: CAISSNPSGRASETQYF. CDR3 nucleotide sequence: TGTGCCATCAGCAGCAACCCTAGCGGGAGGGCCTCGGAGACCCAGTACTTC.

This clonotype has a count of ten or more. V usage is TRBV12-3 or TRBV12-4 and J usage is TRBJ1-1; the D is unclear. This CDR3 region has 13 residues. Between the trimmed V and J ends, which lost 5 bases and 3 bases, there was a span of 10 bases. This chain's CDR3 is CASSNKADTEAFF. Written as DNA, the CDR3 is TGTGCCAGCAGTAATAAGGCGGACACTGAAGCTTTCTTT.

The CDR3 spells CASSQLGQGKEKLFF. The CDR3 DNA reads TGTGCCAGCAGCCAACTGGGACAGGGGAAAGAGAAACTGTTTTTT. The V call is TRBV3-1, the J call TRBJ1-4; TRBD1 agrees at 10 bases. Germline CDR1 is LGHDT and CDR2 is YNNKEL (reference sequence). J gave up 11 bases and V 2 bases, and 8 bases lay outside the gene matches. The length of the CDR3 is 15 residues.

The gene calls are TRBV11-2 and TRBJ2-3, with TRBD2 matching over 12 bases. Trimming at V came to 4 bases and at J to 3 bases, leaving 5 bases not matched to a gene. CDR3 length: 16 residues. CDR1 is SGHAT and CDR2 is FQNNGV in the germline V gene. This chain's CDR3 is CASSYTSGGTTDTQYF. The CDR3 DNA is TGTGCCAGCAGCTATACTAGCGGGGGGACAACAGATACGCAGTATTTT. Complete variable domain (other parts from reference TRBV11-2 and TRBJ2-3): EAGVAQSPRYKIIEKRQSVAFWCNPISGHATLYWYQQILGQGPKLLIQFQNNGVVDDSQLPKDRFSAERLKGVDSTLKIQPAKLEDSAVYLCASSYTSGGTTDTQYFGPGTRLTVL.

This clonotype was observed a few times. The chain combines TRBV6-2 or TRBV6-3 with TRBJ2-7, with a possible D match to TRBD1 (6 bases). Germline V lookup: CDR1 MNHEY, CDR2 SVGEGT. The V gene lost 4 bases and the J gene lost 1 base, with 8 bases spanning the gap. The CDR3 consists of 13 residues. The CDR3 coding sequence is TGTGCCAGCAGTTGGGGACAATCCTACGAGCAGTACTTC. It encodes CASSWGQSYEQYF.

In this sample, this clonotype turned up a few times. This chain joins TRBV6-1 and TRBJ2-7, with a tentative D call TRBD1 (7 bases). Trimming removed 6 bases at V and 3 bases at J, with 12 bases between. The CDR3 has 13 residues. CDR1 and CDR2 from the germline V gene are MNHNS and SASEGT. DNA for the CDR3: TGTGCCAGCAGACGGGGGACAGACTACGAGCAGTACTTC. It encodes CASRRGTDYEQYF.

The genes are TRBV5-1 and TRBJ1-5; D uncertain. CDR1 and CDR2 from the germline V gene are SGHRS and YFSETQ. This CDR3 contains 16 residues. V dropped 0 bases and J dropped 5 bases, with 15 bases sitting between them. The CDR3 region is CASSLGPEAPYQPQHF. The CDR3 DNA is TGCGCCAGCAGCTTGGGTCCAGAGGCCCCCTATCAGCCCCAGCATTTT.

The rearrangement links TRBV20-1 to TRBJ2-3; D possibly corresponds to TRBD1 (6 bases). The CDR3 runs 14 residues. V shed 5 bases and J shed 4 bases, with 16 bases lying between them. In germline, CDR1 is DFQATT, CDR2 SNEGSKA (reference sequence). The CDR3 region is CSAEGTGLADTQYF. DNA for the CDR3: TGCAGTGCTGAGGGTACAGGGTTGGCAGATACGCAGTATTTT.

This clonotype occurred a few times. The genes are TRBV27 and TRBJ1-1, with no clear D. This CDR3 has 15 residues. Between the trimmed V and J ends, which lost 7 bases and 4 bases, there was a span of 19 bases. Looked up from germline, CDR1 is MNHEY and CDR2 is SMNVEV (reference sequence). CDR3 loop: CASTPGSPRGTEAFF. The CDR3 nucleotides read TGTGCCAGCACCCCCGGGTCGCCCCGGGGCACTGAAGCTTTCTTT.

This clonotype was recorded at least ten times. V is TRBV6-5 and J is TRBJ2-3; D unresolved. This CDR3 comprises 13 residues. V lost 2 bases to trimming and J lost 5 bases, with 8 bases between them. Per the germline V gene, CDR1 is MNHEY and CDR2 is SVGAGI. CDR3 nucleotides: TGTGCCAGCAGTTACGTGGGGAAAGATACGCAGTATTTT. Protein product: CASSYVGKDTQYF.

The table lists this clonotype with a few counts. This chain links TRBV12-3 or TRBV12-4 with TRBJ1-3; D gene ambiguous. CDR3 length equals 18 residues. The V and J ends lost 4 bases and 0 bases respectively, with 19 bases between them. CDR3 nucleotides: TGTGCCAGCAGTTCAGAGGCACTCGTAGGCGGCTCTGGAAACACCATATATTTT. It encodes CASSSEALVGGSGNTIYF.

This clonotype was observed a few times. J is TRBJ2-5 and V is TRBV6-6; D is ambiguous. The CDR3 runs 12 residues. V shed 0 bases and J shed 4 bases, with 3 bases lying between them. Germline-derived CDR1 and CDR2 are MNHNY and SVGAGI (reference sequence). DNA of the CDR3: TGTGCCAGCAGTTACTCGTTAGAGACCCAGTACTTC. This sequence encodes CASSYSLETQYF.

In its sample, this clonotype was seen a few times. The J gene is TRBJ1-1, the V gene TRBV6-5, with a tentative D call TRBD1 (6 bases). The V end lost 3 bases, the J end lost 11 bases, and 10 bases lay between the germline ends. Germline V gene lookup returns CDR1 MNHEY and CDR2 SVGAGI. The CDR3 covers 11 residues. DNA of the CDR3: TGTGCCAGCAGTTATCAGGGGTCGGCTTTCTTT. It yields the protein CASSYQGSAFF.

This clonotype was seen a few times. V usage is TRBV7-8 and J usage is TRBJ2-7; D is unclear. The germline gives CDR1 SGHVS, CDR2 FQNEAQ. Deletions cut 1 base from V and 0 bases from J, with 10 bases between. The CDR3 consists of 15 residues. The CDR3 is CASSLEQRSSYEQYF. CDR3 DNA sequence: TGTGCCAGCAGCTTAGAACAGAGAAGCTCCTACGAGCAGTACTTC.

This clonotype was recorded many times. CDR3 sequence reads: CASSSDGRGQYF. CDR3 sequence (DNA): TGTGCCAGCAGTTCGGACGGGAGGGGACAGTACTTC. The chain employs TRBV27 and TRBJ2-7, with TRBD2 identical over 8 bases. The CDR3 length is 12 residues. With 4 bases clipped from V and 10 bases from J, the junction kept 6 bases outside the gene matches. Germline V gives CDR1 MNHEY, CDR2 SMNVEV (reference sequence).

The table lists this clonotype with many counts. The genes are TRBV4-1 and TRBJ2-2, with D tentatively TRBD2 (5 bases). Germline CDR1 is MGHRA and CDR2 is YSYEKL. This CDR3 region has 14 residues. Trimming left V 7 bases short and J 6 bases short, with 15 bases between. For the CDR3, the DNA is TGCGCCAGCACTCGGGGAATAGGGTCCGGGGAGCTGTTTTTT. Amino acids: CASTRGIGSGELFF.

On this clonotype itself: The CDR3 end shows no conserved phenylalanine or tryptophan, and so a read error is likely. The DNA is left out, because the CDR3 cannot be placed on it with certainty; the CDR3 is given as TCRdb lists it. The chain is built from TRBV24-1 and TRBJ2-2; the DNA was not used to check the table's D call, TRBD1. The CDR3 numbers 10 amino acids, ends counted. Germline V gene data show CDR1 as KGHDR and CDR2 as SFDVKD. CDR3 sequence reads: CATISKGDQD.

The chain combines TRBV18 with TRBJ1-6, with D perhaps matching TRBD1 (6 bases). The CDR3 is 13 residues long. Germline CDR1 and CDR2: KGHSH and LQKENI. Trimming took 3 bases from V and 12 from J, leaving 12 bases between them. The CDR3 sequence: CASSPFGGLPLHF. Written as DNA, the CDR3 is TGTGCCAGCTCACCCTTTGGGGGCCTACCCCTCCACTTT.

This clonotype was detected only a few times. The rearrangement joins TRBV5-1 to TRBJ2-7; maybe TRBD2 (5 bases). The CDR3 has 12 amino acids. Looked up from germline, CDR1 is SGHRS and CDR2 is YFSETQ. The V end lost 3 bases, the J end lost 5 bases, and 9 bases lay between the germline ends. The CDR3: CASSYGLNEQYF. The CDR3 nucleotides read TGCGCCAGCAGCTACGGACTGAACGAGCAGTACTTC.

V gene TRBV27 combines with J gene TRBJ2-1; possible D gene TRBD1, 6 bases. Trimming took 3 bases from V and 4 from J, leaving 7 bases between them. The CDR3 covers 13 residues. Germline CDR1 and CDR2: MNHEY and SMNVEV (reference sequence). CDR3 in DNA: TGTGCCAGCAGTTTCGACAGGTACAATGAGCAGTTCTTC. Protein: CASSFDRYNEQFF.

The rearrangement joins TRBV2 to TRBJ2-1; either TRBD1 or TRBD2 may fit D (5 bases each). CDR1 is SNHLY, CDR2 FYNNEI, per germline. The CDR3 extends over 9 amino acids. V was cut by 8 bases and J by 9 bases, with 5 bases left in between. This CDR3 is CASGGEQFF. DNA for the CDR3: TGTGCCAGCGGGGGTGAGCAGTTCTTC.

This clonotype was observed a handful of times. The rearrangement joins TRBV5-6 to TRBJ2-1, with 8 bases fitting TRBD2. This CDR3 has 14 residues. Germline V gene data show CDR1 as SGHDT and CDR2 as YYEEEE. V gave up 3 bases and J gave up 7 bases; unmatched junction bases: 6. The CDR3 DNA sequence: TGTGCCAGCAGCTATGGGACTAGGTTTAATGAGCAGTTCTTC. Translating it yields CASSYGTRFNEQFF. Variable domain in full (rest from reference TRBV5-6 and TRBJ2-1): DAGVTQSPTHLIKTRGQQVTLRCSPKSGHDTVSWYQQALGQGPQFIFQYYEEEERQRGNFPDRFSGHQFPNYSSELNVNALLLGDSALYLCASSYGTRFNEQFFGPGTRLTVL.

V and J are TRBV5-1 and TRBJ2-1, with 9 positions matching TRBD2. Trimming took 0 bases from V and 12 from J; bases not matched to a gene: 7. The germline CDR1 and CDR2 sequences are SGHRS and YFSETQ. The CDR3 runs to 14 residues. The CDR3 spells CASSLVGGGAAQFF. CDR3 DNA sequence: TGCGCCAGCAGCTTGGTCGGCGGGGGGGCCGCGCAGTTCTTC.